A single sample gave rise to the 18 T cell receptor beta chains below, sequenced in a study of shared clonotypes between healthy human individuals. Produced via immunoSEQ multiplex PCR; TCRdb's table is partial and in-frame only. The sample includes roughly 2.1 million clones, about 92% seen only once; the top ten take around 1.7%. Naive CD8 cells lacked CD45RO, underwent positive selection for CCR7 and left out terminally differentiated effector memory CD45RA+ cells. Specimen: naive CD8+ T cells from PBMCs. Every receptor here comes from a man aged 18 to 30 in good health. Some clones in this sample may be carry-over from other donors' samples.

As DNA, the CDR3 is TGTGCCAGCAGCTTCGTGGATCAGATAACAAAAAACACTGAAGCTTTCTTT. Protein: CASSFVDQITKNTEAFF. V usage is TRBV7-9 and J usage is TRBJ1-1; D is ambiguous. Germline V gene data show CDR1 as SEHNR and CDR2 as FQNEAQ (reference sequence). Trimming pared 3 bases from V and 2 bases from J, leaving 19 bases between. The CDR3 has 17 residues. Full variable domain (remainder filled in from reference TRBV7-9 and TRBJ1-1): DTGVSQNPRHKITKRGQNVTFRCDPISEHNRLYWYRQTLGQGPEFLTYFQNEAQLEKSRLLSDRFSAERPKGSFSTLEIQRTEQGDSAMYLCASSFVDQITKNTEAFFGQGTRLTVV.

As for this clone: The identical CDR3 is also encoded by other nucleotide sequences in the sample. The V and J genes are TRBV6-5 and TRBJ1-1; a possible D gene is TRBD1 (6 bases). Germline CDR1 reads MNHEY; CDR2 reads SVGAGI. The length of the CDR3 is 14 residues. Trimming took 0 bases from V and 5 from J, leaving 10 bases between them. In DNA, the CDR3 is TGTGCCAGCAGTTACTCGGAGGGGGGGACTGAAGCTTTCTTT. Translating it yields CASSYSEGGTEAFF.

This chain uses TRBV19 with TRBJ1-3; D unresolved. The length of the CDR3 is 16 residues. Germline V gives CDR1 LNHDA, CDR2 SQIVND (reference sequence). V was cut by 4 bases and J by 0 bases, with 13 bases left in between. CDR3 sequence (DNA): TGTGCCAGTAGTAAAGACTGGGGTCACTCTGGAAACACCATATATTTT. Its translation is CASSKDWGHSGNTIYF.

Only one count was recorded for this clone. V is TRBV5-3 and J is TRBJ2-7, with D tentatively TRBD2 (6 bases). TRBV5-3 is placed among ORFs of uncertain function. The length of the CDR3 is 15 residues. With 5 bases removed from V and 2 bases from J, the gap between germline ends came to 17 bases. The CDR3 nucleotides are TGTGCCAGAAGTCACCGGGGGACTCCAACCTACGAGCAGTACTTC. Residues: CARSHRGTPTYEQYF.

J is TRBJ2-7 and V is TRBV27, with a weak D call TRBD2 (6 bases). V was trimmed by 4 bases and J by 9 bases, leaving 28 bases between them. From germline, CDR1 is MNHEY and CDR2 SMNVEV (reference sequence). The CDR3 runs to 17 residues. CDR3 in DNA: TGTGCCAGCAGTTCTACCGGGACTTCCAACTTGTTTGGTTGGCAGTACTTC. Amino acids: CASSSTGTSNLFGWQYF.

This clone has a single count. This chain connects TRBV30 to TRBJ2-1; the match to TRBD2 covers 14 bases. The V gene's germline CDR1 is GTSNPN and CDR2 SVGIG (reference sequence). This CDR3 is 16 amino acids long. With V trimmed by 1 base and J by 3 bases, 2 bases remained unmatched. CDR3 amino acids: CAWSGLAGGGYNEQFF. The CDR3 DNA is TGTGCCTGGAGTGGACTAGCGGGAGGGGGCTACAATGAGCAGTTCTTC. Full variable domain (missing parts from reference TRBV30 and TRBJ2-1): SQTIHQWPATLVQPVGSPLSLECTVEGTSNPNLYWYRQAAGRGLQLLFYSVGIGQISSEVPQNLSASRPQDRQFILSSKKLLLSDSGFYLCAWSGLAGGGYNEQFFGPGTRLTVL.

This chain links TRBV4-3 with TRBJ1-1; 7 bases are a match to TRBD1. Germline loops: CDR1 LGHNA, CDR2 YSLEER. This CDR3 is 14 amino acids long. The V and J ends lost 2 bases and 4 bases, in that order; junction bases with no gene match: 4. The CDR3 loop reads CASSQTGEGTEAFF. The CDR3 coding sequence is TGCGCCAGCAGCCAAACAGGGGAAGGCACTGAAGCTTTCTTT.

The chain combines TRBV5-1 with TRBJ2-3; 7 bases are a match to TRBD2. Germline CDR1 and CDR2: SGHRS and YFSETQ. This CDR3 has 15 amino acids. V gave up 4 bases and J gave up 3 bases; unmatched junction bases: 8. CDR3 bases: TGCGCCAGCAGCCGCAAAGGACTAGAGACAGATACGCAGTATTTT. It yields the protein CASSRKGLETDTQYF.

The V and J genes are TRBV28 and TRBJ2-3, with a tentative D call TRBD2 (6 bases). Trimming cost V 5 bases and J 1 base, with 16 bases left between them. The CDR3 runs 16 residues. The germline V gene encodes CDR1 MDHEN and CDR2 SYDVKM. The CDR3 loop is CASSPLRGTGTDTQYF. CDR3 nucleotides: TGTGCCAGCAGTCCCCTCCGGGGGACCGGCACAGATACGCAGTATTTT. Together with reference TRBV28 and TRBJ2-3, the CDR3 gives the full variable domain: DVKVTQSSRYLVKRTGEKVFLECVQDMDHENMFWYRQDPGLGLRLIYFSYDVKMKEKGDIPEGYSVSREKKERFSLILESASTNQTSMYLCASSPLRGTGTDTQYFGPGTRLTVL.

V and J are TRBV29-1 and TRBJ2-5, with a weak D call TRBD2 (6 bases). The germline CDR1 and CDR2 sequences are SQVTM and ANQGSEA. The CDR3 extends over 12 amino acids. With 4 bases removed from V and 4 bases from J, the gap between germline ends came to 10 bases. The CDR3 nucleotides read TGCAGCGTTGTAACCGGGGGAGAGACCCAGTACTTC. Amino acids: CSVVTGGETQYF. The whole variable domain, remainder taken from reference TRBV29-1 and TRBJ2-5, is SAVISQKPSRDICQRGTSLTIQCQVDSQVTMMFWYRQQPGQSLTLIATANQGSEATYESGFVIDKFPISRPNLTFSTLTVSNMSPEDSSIYLCSVVTGGETQYFGPGTRLLVL.

This sequence joins TRBV6-5 and TRBJ2-7; perhaps TRBD1 as D (6 bases). This CDR3 comprises 12 residues. CDR1 and CDR2 (germline): MNHEY, SVGAGI. V shed 10 bases and J shed 2 bases, with 12 bases lying between them. Written as DNA, the CDR3 is TGTGCCACTCAACAGGGAACCTACGAGCAGTACTTC. Residues: CATQQGTYEQYF.

The chain joins TRBV28 to TRBJ2-7; 8 bases map to TRBD1. CDR1 is MDHEN, CDR2 SYDVKM, per germline. CDR3 length equals 14 residues. Trimming cost V 5 bases and J 6 bases; bases outside gene matches: 9. In nucleotides, the CDR3 is TGTGCCAGCAGTCCTCGGACAGGGTGGGGCGAGCAGTACTTC. As protein: CASSPRTGWGEQYF.

The rearrangement uses TRBV27 and TRBJ2-7; 8 bases align to TRBD1. In germline, CDR1 is MNHEY, CDR2 SMNVEV (reference sequence). The J segment lost 3 bases and the V segment lost 5 bases, leaving 9 bases of the junction unmatched. CDR3 size: 15 residues. CDR3 nucleotides: TGTGCCAGCAGTCTCAACCGGGACAGGATCTACGAGCAGTACTTC. It translates to CASSLNRDRIYEQYF.

In DNA, the CDR3 is TGTGCCAGCAGTTATACCGGGAGCAACGGGCCAGATACGCAGTATTTT. Residues: CASSYTGSNGPDTQYF. V gene TRBV27 combines with J gene TRBJ2-3; D possibly corresponds to TRBD2 (6 bases). Germline CDR1 reads MNHEY; CDR2 reads SMNVEV (reference sequence). The CDR3 extends over 16 amino acids. Trimming cost V 4 bases and J 4 bases, with 18 bases left between them.

The chain is built from TRBV5-1 and TRBJ1-5; D is perhaps TRBD1 (5 bases). This CDR3 contains 15 residues. Germline assignment: CDR1 SGHRS and CDR2 YFSETQ. V shed 4 bases and J shed 4 bases, with 15 bases lying between them. The CDR3 nucleotides are TGCGCCAGCAGCGTTGCCGGGGGATTTAATCAGCCCCAGCATTTT. This sequence encodes CASSVAGGFNQPQHF.

The J gene is TRBJ2-1, the V gene TRBV4-3, with TRBD1 as a possible D gene (6 bases). The CDR3 runs 17 residues. V was cut by 1 base and J by 2 bases, with 15 bases left in between. Germline V CDR1 and CDR2: LGHNA, YSLEER. CDR3: CASSQVLYGDTYNEQFF. In DNA form, the CDR3 reads TGCGCCAGCAGCCAAGTCCTCTACGGGGACACCTACAATGAGCAGTTCTTC.

The CDR3 sequence is CASRPWGQGREPQHF. CDR3 bases: TGTGCCAGCAGACCATGGGGACAGGGGCGAGAGCCCCAGCATTTT. The chain recombines TRBV28 with TRBJ1-5, with 10 positions matching TRBD1. V was clipped by 6 bases and J by 8 bases; unmatched bases: 10. Germline loops: CDR1 MDHEN, CDR2 SYDVKM. This CDR3 comprises 15 residues.

The count of this clone is one. The genes are TRBV20-1 and TRBJ2-1; D unclear. Per the germline V gene, CDR1 is DFQATT and CDR2 is SNEGSKA (reference sequence). The CDR3 length is 11 residues. V was trimmed by 3 bases and J by 4 bases, leaving 4 bases between them. The CDR3 region is CSASLYNEQFF. CDR3 nucleotides: TGCAGTGCTAGTTTGTACAATGAGCAGTTCTTC.